Included here is one TCR beta chain sequence, with context. The junction differs from germline at one of its ends, possibly a read error. The sample originates from a study of metastatic and nonmetastatic thyroid tumors. Until they underwent thyroid surgery, no patient had received any treatment. The CDR3 runs 17 residues. Per germline, CDR1 SGHDN and CDR2 FVKESK. With MiXCR, TCRdb reprocessed the PCR reads. The repertoire holds around 15,000 clones, roughly 29% seen once, with about 3.7% in the top ten. The sequenced sample was blood. This receptor was taken from a female donor with papillary thyroid cancer or a benign thyroid nodule (not recorded which). Some clones in this sample may be carry-over from other donors' samples. J is TRBJ1-3 and V is TRBV14; D is unresolved. CDR3 nucleotides: TGTGCCTTCAGCCAAGTGGGCCGTATCCTACGAGGATACACCATTTATTTT. Protein: CAFSQVGRILRGYTIYF.